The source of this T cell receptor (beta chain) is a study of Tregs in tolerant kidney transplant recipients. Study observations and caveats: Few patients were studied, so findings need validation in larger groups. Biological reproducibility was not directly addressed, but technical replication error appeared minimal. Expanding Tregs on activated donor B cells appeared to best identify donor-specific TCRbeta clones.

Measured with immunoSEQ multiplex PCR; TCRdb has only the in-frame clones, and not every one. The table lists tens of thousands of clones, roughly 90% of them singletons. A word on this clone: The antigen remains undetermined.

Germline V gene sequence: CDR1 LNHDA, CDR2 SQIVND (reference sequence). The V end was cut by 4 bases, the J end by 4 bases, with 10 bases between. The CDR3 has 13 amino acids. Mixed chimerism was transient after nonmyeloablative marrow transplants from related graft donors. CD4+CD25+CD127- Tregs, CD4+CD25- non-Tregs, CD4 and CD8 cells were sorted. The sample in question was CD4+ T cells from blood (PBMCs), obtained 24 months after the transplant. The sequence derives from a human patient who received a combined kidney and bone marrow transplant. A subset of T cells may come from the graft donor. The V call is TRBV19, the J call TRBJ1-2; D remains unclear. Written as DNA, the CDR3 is TGTGCCAGTAGTAATCTGCGATCCTATGGCTACACCTTC. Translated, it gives CASSNLRSYGYTF.